The 7 T cell receptor beta chains below all came from one sample that was sequenced in a study of blood T cell repertoires in COVID-19. The protocol was immunoSEQ multiplex PCR, while the TCRdb copy is restricted to in-frame clones and leaves out a portion. The sample contains more than 300,000 clones, over 75% of which appear only once. Sequencing was performed on peripheral blood. Receptor source: a woman in her twenties or thirties with COVID-19, enrolled during active disease.

The chain links TRBV10-3 to TRBJ2-3, with 7 bases that match TRBD2. From germline, CDR1 is ENHRY and CDR2 SYGVKD. This CDR3 comprises 16 residues. The ends lost 6 bases at V and 2 bases at J; junction bases unmatched: 11. The CDR3 DNA reads TGTGCCATCAGGGCCTTGGGCGGGGGTGTCACAGATACGCAGTATTTT. As protein: CAIRALGGGVTDTQYF.

The J gene is TRBJ2-7, the V gene TRBV2, with D possibly being TRBD2 (7 bases). Trimming took off 7 bases at V and 7 bases at J, with 23 bases between the two ends. From germline, CDR1 is SNHLY and CDR2 FYNNEI. This CDR3 has 15 amino acids. CDR3: CASKEWRGPSEEQYF. CDR3 bases: TGTGCCAGCAAAGAGTGGCGGGGGCCCTCTGAAGAGCAGTACTTC.

The rearrangement joins TRBV5-3 to TRBJ1-5; D remains unclear. TRBV5-3 is reported as an ORF; its role is uncertain. This CDR3 is built from 16 residues. V was trimmed by 0 bases and J by 0 bases, leaving 10 bases between them. CDR3 nucleotide sequence: TGTGCCAGAAGCTTGGTCCCAGGAGGTAGCAATCAGCCCCAGCATTTT. Translating gives CARSLVPGGSNQPQHF.

The chain is built from TRBV2 and TRBJ2-7; TRBD1 agrees at 9 bases. Germline V gene sequence: CDR1 SNHLY, CDR2 FYNNEI. V was pared by 4 bases and J by 0 bases, with 4 bases of the junction left unmatched. There are 15 residues in the CDR3. The CDR3 region is CASSVSGQGSYEQYF. CDR3 nucleotide sequence: TGTGCCAGCAGTGTTTCGGGACAGGGCTCCTACGAGCAGTACTTC.

The chain recombines TRBV12-3 or TRBV12-4 with TRBJ2-5, with 8 bases aligning to TRBD1. This CDR3 comprises 13 residues. J lost 7 bases, V lost 3 bases, and 4 bases had no gene match. The CDR3 protein is CASSLTGVGTQYF. The CDR3 nucleotides are TGTGCCAGCAGTTTGACAGGGGTTGGGACCCAGTACTTC.

The V gene is TRBV7-9, the J gene TRBJ2-7; D not resolved. The ends were cut back, 0 bases at V and 7 bases at J, with 7 bases in the middle. Germline V gene lookup returns CDR1 SEHNR and CDR2 FQNEAQ (reference sequence). The CDR3 is 12 residues long. The CDR3 protein is CASSLAASEQYF. The CDR3 DNA reads as TGTGCCAGCAGCTTAGCGGCTTCTGAGCAGTACTTC.

This clone came up once. The chain employs TRBV28 and TRBJ1-1; D remains ambiguous. V was pared by 4 bases and J by 3 bases, with 15 bases between. CDR3 size: 15 residues. Germline V gene data show CDR1 as MDHEN and CDR2 as SYDVKM. CDR3 coding DNA: TGTGCCAGCAGTTCCCTTTTGTGGGGAGACACTGAAGCTTTCTTT. It codes for CASSSLLWGDTEAFF.